The 17 T cell receptor beta chains reported below all come from one sample, sequenced in a study of CD8 T cells in Susac syndrome. With random hexamers, 0.5 to 1 ug RNA was reverse transcribed. TCRdb reprocessed the immunoSEQ multiplex PCR reads with MiXCR, giving one entry per CDR3 protein. The data show 100,000 to 150,000 distinct CDR3 sequences, with 90% to 95% seen just once and more than 0.095% held by the top ten. Material: CD4+ T cells from PBMCs. These receptors were collected from a human donor in good health.

The J gene is TRBJ2-7, the V gene TRBV3-1; 8 bases agree with TRBD2. Trimming cost V 3 bases and J 3 bases; bases outside gene matches: 4. Germline V gives CDR1 LGHDT, CDR2 YNNKEL (reference sequence). CDR3 length: 14 amino acids. The CDR3 DNA reads as TGTGCCAGCAGCCAGGCGGGACTAGACTACGAGCAGTACTTC. Protein: CASSQAGLDYEQYF.

The chain carries TRBV20-1 and TRBJ2-7, with 7 bases identical to TRBD1. This CDR3 comprises 12 residues. Germline CDR1 reads DFQATT; CDR2 reads SNEGSKA (reference sequence). The J segment lost 5 bases and the V segment lost 6 bases, leaving 7 bases of the junction unmatched. The CDR3, as DNA: TGCAGTGCGCCTAGACAGGGAGACGAGCAGTACTTC. Protein: CSAPRQGDEQYF.

The rearrangement joins TRBV29-1 to TRBJ1-2; D call uncertain. The CDR3 has 14 amino acids. Trimming removed 4 bases at V and 0 bases at J, with 12 bases between. Germline lookup yields CDR1 SQVTM and CDR2 ANQGSEA. This CDR3 is CSVGGRQSNYGYTF. The CDR3 DNA reads as TGCAGCGTTGGCGGCAGACAATCTAACTATGGCTACACCTTC. Based on the CDR3 plus reference TRBV29-1 and TRBJ1-2, the full variable domain is SAVISQKPSRDICQRGTSLTIQCQVDSQVTMMFWYRQQPGQSLTLIATANQGSEATYESGFVIDKFPISRPNLTFSTLTVSNMSPEDSSIYLCSVGGRQSNYGYTFGSGTRLTVV.

V gene TRBV30 combines with J gene TRBJ1-1, with 7 bases identical to TRBD1. The CDR3 consists of 14 residues. CDR1 is GTSNPN, CDR2 SVGIG, per germline (reference sequence). Trimming at V came to 4 bases and at J to 1 base, leaving 6 bases not matched to a gene. The CDR3 reads CAWTRQGSNTEAFF. CDR3 bases: TGTGCCTGGACGCGACAGGGCTCGAACACTGAAGCTTTCTTT.

The genes are TRBV12-3 or TRBV12-4 and TRBJ2-5; D unresolved. Trimming cost V 2 bases and J 8 bases, with 15 bases left between them. The CDR3 runs 14 residues. The CDR3: CASSLITSSDTQYF. CDR3 DNA: TGTGCCAGCAGTTTAATAACCAGTTCCGATACCCAGTACTTC.

J is TRBJ1-1 and V is TRBV27; D may be TRBD1 (5 bases). CDR1 and CDR2 from the germline V gene are MNHEY and SMNVEV (reference sequence). CDR3 length: 14 residues. V was pared by 0 bases and J by 11 bases, with 16 bases between. The CDR3 reads CASSLSELSREAFF. In DNA, the CDR3 is TGTGCCAGCAGTTTATCGGAACTATCCAGGGAGGCTTTCTTT.

The chain uses TRBV18 and TRBJ1-2; 10 positions agree with TRBD1. V lost 3 bases and J lost 2; bases outside the gene matches: 3. The CDR3 is made up of 15 amino acids. The germline V gene has CDR1 KGHSH and CDR2 LQKENI. The CDR3 loop reads CASSPAGQGNYGYTF. The CDR3 coding sequence is TGTGCCAGCTCACCTGCGGGACAGGGGAACTATGGCTACACCTTC.

J is TRBJ2-7 and V is TRBV28, with 7 bases lining up with TRBD1. CDR1 is MDHEN and CDR2 is SYDVKM in the germline V gene. Trimming removed 10 bases from V and 2 bases from J; junction bases left unmatched: 8. This CDR3 region has 13 residues. The CDR3 DNA sequence: TGTGCCACCCGAGGACAGGTCCCCTACGAGCAGTACTTC. It specifies CATRGQVPYEQYF.

Points on this clonotype: One end of the junction varies from germline; a read error may be responsible. The V and J genes are TRBV29-1 and TRBJ2-7; D tentatively reads TRBD1 or TRBD2 (5 bases each). Germline V CDR1 and CDR2: SQVTM, ANQGSEA. CDR3 length: 14 residues. The CDR3 sequence is CSVEGRGQGYGQHF. CDR3 nucleotides: TGCAGCGTTGAAGGGAGAGGGCAGGGCTACGGGCAGCACTTC.

The V call is TRBV25-1, the J call TRBJ2-1, with D tentatively TRBD2 (6 bases). V lost 4 bases, J lost 7 bases, and 14 bases lay in between. This CDR3 region has 14 residues. Germline V gene sequence: CDR1 MGHDK, CDR2 SYGVNS. The CDR3 protein is CASSATGRGNEQFF. As DNA, the CDR3 is TGTGCCAGCAGTGCCACAGGCCGGGGGAATGAGCAGTTCTTC.

The chain carries TRBV12-3 or TRBV12-4 and TRBJ1-1; D unclear. The CDR3 runs to 14 residues. V shed 6 bases and J shed 0 bases, with 11 bases lying between them. The CDR3 DNA follows: TGTGCCAGCAGGGGGAAGATGATGAACACTGAAGCTTTCTTT. Translation: CASRGKMMNTEAFF.

V gene TRBV5-1 combines with J gene TRBJ2-3, with no clear D. Germline V lookup: CDR1 SGHRS, CDR2 YFSETQ. The CDR3 covers 12 residues. The V end lost 0 bases, the J end lost 6 bases, and 5 bases lay between the germline ends. CDR3 sequence: CASSLEADTQYF. Here the CDR3 DNA reads TGCGCCAGCAGCTTGGAGGCGGATACGCAGTATTTT. Full variable domain (outside the CDR3, taken from reference TRBV5-1 and TRBJ2-3): KAGVTQTPRYLIKTRGQQVTLSCSPISGHRSVSWYQQTPGQGLQFLFEYFSETQRNKGNFPGRFSGRQFSNSRSEMNVSTLELGDSALYLCASSLEADTQYFGPGTRLTVL.

The rearrangement joins TRBV18 to TRBJ2-3; no firm D call. CDR3 size: 15 residues. Germline assignment: CDR1 KGHSH and CDR2 LQKENI. The ends were cut back, 1 base at V and 0 bases at J, with 8 bases in the middle. The CDR3 bases are TGTGCCAGCTCACCACGACGTGCTAGCACAGATACGCAGTATTTT. Residues: CASSPRRASTDTQYF.

This clonotype occurred a few times. The J gene is TRBJ2-1, the V gene TRBV7-9, with TRBD1 matching over 8 bases. With V trimmed by 4 bases and J by 0 bases, 2 bases remained unmatched. CDR1 and CDR2 from the germline V gene are SEHNR and FQNEAQ (reference sequence). The CDR3 consists of 15 residues. CDR3 in DNA: TGTGCCAGCAGCTCGGACAGGGTCTCCTACAATGAGCAGTTCTTC. It is translated as CASSSDRVSYNEQFF. The full variable domain, completed using reference TRBV7-9 and TRBJ2-1, is DTGVSQNPRHKITKRGQNVTFRCDPISEHNRLYWYRQTLGQGPEFLTYFQNEAQLEKSRLLSDRFSAERPKGSFSTLEIQRTEQGDSAMYLCASSSDRVSYNEQFFGPGTRLTVL.

This clonotype appeared a single time. The chain's CDR3 is CASSQDLATNEKLFF. The CDR3 coding sequence is TGTGCCAGCAGTCAAGACCTAGCAACTAATGAAAAACTGTTTTTT. The chain links TRBV28 to TRBJ1-4, with D unclear. The germline gives CDR1 MDHEN, CDR2 SYDVKM. CDR3 length: 15 amino acids. V lost 5 bases and J lost 0, with 10 bases in between.

The genes are TRBV5-6 and TRBJ2-3, with D perhaps matching TRBD2 (5 bases). The CDR3 contains 15 residues. The germline gives CDR1 SGHDT, CDR2 YYEEEE. V lost 1 base, J lost 4 bases, and 13 bases lay in between. This chain's CDR3 is CASSLRRTGSDTQYF. CDR3 DNA: TGTGCCAGCAGCTTGAGACGGACTGGGTCAGATACGCAGTATTTT. The full variable domain, rest sourced from reference TRBV5-6 and TRBJ2-3, is DAGVTQSPTHLIKTRGQQVTLRCSPKSGHDTVSWYQQALGQGPQFIFQYYEEEERQRGNFPDRFSGHQFPNYSSELNVNALLLGDSALYLCASSLRRTGSDTQYFGPGTRLTVL.

V is TRBV7-2 and J is TRBJ2-7; TRBD2 matches at 9 bases. This CDR3 has 15 residues. The germline gives CDR1 SGHTA, CDR2 FQGNSA. The trim removed 6 bases at V and 1 base at J, leaving 7 bases unmatched. CDR3 region: CASSFGLAQSYEQYF. CDR3 nucleotides: TGTGCCAGCAGTTTTGGACTAGCGCAGTCCTACGAGCAGTACTTC.